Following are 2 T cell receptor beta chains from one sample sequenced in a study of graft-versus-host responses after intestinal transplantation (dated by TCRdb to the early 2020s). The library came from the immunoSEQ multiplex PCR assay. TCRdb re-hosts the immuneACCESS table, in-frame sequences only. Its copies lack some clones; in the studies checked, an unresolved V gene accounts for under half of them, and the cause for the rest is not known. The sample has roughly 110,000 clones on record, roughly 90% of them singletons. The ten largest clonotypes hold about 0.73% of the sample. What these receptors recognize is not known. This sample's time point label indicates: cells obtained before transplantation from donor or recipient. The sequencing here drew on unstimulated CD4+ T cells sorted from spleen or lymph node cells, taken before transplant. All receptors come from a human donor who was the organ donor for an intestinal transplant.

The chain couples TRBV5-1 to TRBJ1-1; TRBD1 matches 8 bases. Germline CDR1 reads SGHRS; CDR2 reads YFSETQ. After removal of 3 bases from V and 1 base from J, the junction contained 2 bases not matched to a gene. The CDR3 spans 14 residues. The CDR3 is CASSSDRANTEAFF. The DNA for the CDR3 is TGCGCCAGCAGCTCGGACAGGGCGAACACTGAAGCTTTCTTT.

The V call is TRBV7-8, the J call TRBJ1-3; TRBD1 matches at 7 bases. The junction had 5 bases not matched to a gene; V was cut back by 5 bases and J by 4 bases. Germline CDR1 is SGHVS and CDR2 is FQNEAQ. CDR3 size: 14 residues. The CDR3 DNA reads TGTGCCAGCAGCGCTACAGGGGCAGGAAACACCATATATTTT. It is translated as CASSATGAGNTIYF.